These T cell receptor beta chains were read from a single sample in a study of shared clonotypes between healthy human individuals. Generated by immunoSEQ multiplex PCR, the TCRdb table keeps only in-frame clones and is missing some. Of some 1,100,000 clones detected, more than 75% appear once; the ten largest clones hold 0.5% to 0.6%. Sequencing used memory CD4+ T cells from PBMCs. The receptors come from a man aged 18 to 30 in good health. Some clones in this sample may be carry-over from other donors' samples. CDR3s include the opening cysteine and the closing phenylalanine or tryptophan.

j_gene	len	v_gene	CDR3aa
TRBJ2-5	13	TRBV2	CASLRGLKETQYF
TRBJ2-7	12	TRBV7-2	CASSRRTNEQYF
TRBJ2-5	13	TRBV9	CASSPGIQETQYF
TRBJ1-1	15	TRBV5-8	CASSLGTGRNTEAFF
TRBJ1-2	13	TRBV5-6	CASSLDRNYGYTF
TRBJ2-4	20	TRBV18	CASSPGTSGSATIAKNIQYF
TRBJ2-6	17	TRBV7-2	CASSFKEGGTGANVLTF
TRBJ2-3	16	TRBV7-9	CASSRTLAGGQDTQYF
TRBJ2-1	14	TRBV7-3	CASSPPGTYNEQFF
TRBJ2-5	16	TRBV6-1	CASSVTTDSPWETQYF
TRBJ2-2	16	TRBV7-8	CASSQTSGGLFGELFF
TRBJ1-5	14	TRBV10-1	CATPAGTEYKSQHF
TRBJ1-2	16	TRBV5-6	CASSLGTGVGFYGYTF
TRBJ1-1	14	TRBV7-2	CASSSQGLNTEAFF
TRBJ2-5	14	TRBV7-2	CASSFQTGGETQYF
TRBJ1-5	11	TRBV28	CASTTDQPQHF
TRBJ2-7	16	TRBV7-9	CASSSPRRGDTYEQYF
TRBJ1-2	18	TRBV4-1	CASSQGNRFGREGGGYTF
TRBJ2-5	14	TRBV6-5	CASRPWGQGETQYF
TRBJ2-7	14	TRBV5-6	CASSPLEGGREQYF
TRBJ1-1	13	TRBV30	CAWSARVGTEAFF
TRBJ1-6	14	TRBV27	CASGAPGLGSPLHF
TRBJ2-2	13	TRBV7-2	CASSWQGESELFF
TRBJ2-6	17	TRBV5-6	CASSFQGSESGANVLTF
TRBJ1-3	14	TRBV5-6	CASSFNPHGNTIYF
TRBJ1-1	13	TRBV6-1	CASSGTGDTGAFF
TRBJ1-4	15	TRBV4-3	CASSPVFGGREKLFF
TRBJ2-7	12	TRBV28	CASTPPGDEQYF
TRBJ1-2	15	TRBV9	CASSVSLESGEGYTF
TRBJ2-2	17	TRBV2	CASSEPGTSGFGGELFF
TRBJ1-2	15	TRBV18	CASSSGARANYGYTF
TRBJ2-7	15	TRBV5-1	CASSGGGTGVYEQYF
TRBJ1-5	13	TRBV28	CASSFSEWQPQHF
TRBJ1-4	17	TRBV4-1	CASSVRGVGGANEKLFF
TRBJ1-5	14	TRBV6-5	CASSVGGGNQPQHF
TRBJ2-3	12	TRBV10-3	CAIGLGPDTQYF
TRBJ2-1	17	TRBV11-2	CASTTSGRASSYNEQFF
TRBJ1-5	15	TRBV19	CASSILIQSNQPQHF
TRBJ1-3	12	TRBV30	CAWDTGPGPQGF
TRBJ2-3	16	TRBV11-2	CASSFSGTSGTDTQYF
TRBJ2-5	14	TRBV6-1	CASSGYREGETQYF
TRBJ2-6	16	TRBV7-2	CASSLRGNSGANVLTF
TRBJ1-2	13	TRBV5-4	CASRVQGLNGYTF
TRBJ1-6	14	TRBV5-6	CASSFLGTNSPLHF
TRBJ2-1	16	TRBV4-1	CASSQERASGNNEQFF
TRBJ1-1	19	TRBV19	CASSIKSGGPPLKRAEAFF
TRBJ2-7	15	TRBV7-3	CASSLTSQTSYEQYF
TRBJ2-1	19	TRBV5-1	CASSHPGTSGSKSYNEQFF
TRBJ2-7	15	TRBV19	CASSALRGPSYEQYF
TRBJ2-7	13	TRBV5-1	CASSLGPAGEQYF
TRBJ2-2	14	TRBV6-1	CASSEEPAAGELFF
TRBJ1-5	16	TRBV7-2	CASNPGPPVGYQPQHF
TRBJ2-7	15	TRBV28	CASNTIAGVLREQYF
TRBJ1-2	15	TRBV18	CASSPRKGTSYGYTF
TRBJ2-3	14	TRBV29-1	CSVQGGSGVDTQYF
TRBJ1-1	15	TRBV28	CASRAGGRVDTEAFF
TRBJ2-5	10	TRBV20-1	CSAIQETQYF
TRBJ2-2	17	TRBV28	CASSLRRGTFNTGELFF
TRBJ1-5	14	TRBV2	CASRQGERNQPQHF
TRBJ2-5	18	TRBV14	CASSPLWGQGKYLETQYF